This T cell receptor (beta chain) was obtained from a study of neurological immune-mediated disorders. General study findings and limits: None of the CDR3 amino acid sequences of expanded clones recurred across subjects, suggesting private repertoires in all groups. Multiple sclerosis patients had less TCR clonal expansion than even healthy controls, unlike HTLV-1-associated myelopathy.

The CDR3 runs to 15 residues. J lost 3 bases, V lost 4 bases, and 6 bases had no gene match. Germline CDR1 and CDR2: LGHNA and YNFKEQ. cDNA was made by 5'RACE with 10-nucleotide random UMIs. TCRdb reprocessed the 5' RACE reads via MiXCR and lists one record per CDR3 protein. The data hold about 33,000 distinct CDR3 sequences, with roughly an eighth observed a single time. Sample time point: longitudinal time-point 2. In its sample, this clonotype was seen many times. Its cognate antigen is unknown. The gene calls are TRBV4-2 and TRBJ2-1; 7 positions agree with TRBD1. The receptor comes from a woman in her thirties or forties in good health. Sequencing was performed on PBMCs. Here the CDR3 reads CASSRSGTDYNEQFF. In nucleotides, the CDR3 is TGTGCCAGCAGCCGGTCCGGGACAGACTACAATGAGCAGTTCTTC.